This T cell receptor beta chain originates from a study of T-cell reconstitution after alpha-beta-depleted transplantation in children. A TCRbeta library incorporating unique molecular identifiers was prepared. TCRdb independently ran MiXCR on the PCR reads; one entry per CDR3 protein. The table has roughly 20,000 distinct CDR3 sequences, 11% seen once. The sample holds many counts of this clonotype. Deletions cut 6 bases from V and 5 bases from J, with 16 bases between. Germline loops: CDR1 DFQATT, CDR2 SNEGSKA (reference sequence). The CDR3 covers 13 residues. The specimen was PBMCs from the stem cell graft donor, collected from the stem cell graft. V is TRBV20-1 and J is TRBJ2-5, with D perhaps TRBD1 (6 bases). The TCR was taken from a human donor who donated a stem cell graft to a child with chronic granulomatous disease. CDR3 protein: CSAWGPPGETQYF. The CDR3 DNA reads TGCAGTGCCTGGGGGCCCCCGGGGGAGACCCAGTACTTC.